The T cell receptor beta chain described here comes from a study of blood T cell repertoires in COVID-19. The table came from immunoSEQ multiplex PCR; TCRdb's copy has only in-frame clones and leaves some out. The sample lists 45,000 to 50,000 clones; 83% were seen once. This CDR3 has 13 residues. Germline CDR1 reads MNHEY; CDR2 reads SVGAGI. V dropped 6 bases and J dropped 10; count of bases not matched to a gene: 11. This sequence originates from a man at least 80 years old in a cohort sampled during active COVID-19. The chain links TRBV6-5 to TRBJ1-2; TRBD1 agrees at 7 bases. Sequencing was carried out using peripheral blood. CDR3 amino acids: CASSRQGPRNYTF. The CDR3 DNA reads TGTGCCAGCAGCCGACAGGGTCCTCGGAACTACACCTTC.